A single sample gave rise to the 10 T cell receptor beta chains below, sequenced in a study of spatial heterogeneity in lung cancer. Time point in this sample: sample taken at primary tumor resection. Each CDR3 protein gets one entry after TCRdb re-called the 5' RACE reads with MiXCR. The sample lists about 1,500 distinct CDR3 sequences, 13% occurring once. The sequenced sample was normal lung tissue next to the tumor, obtained at surgery. Receptors were obtained from a male donor with early-stage non-small cell lung cancer.

This clonotype ranks as large. This chain joins TRBV7-2 and TRBJ2-1; 7 bases align to TRBD2. Germline CDR1 is SGHTA and CDR2 is FQGNSA. This CDR3 spans 15 amino acids. V was clipped by 4 bases and J by 6 bases; unmatched bases: 9. This chain's CDR3 is CASSYTSAQGNEQFF. CDR3 DNA sequence: TGTGCCAGCAGCTATACTAGCGCCCAAGGCAATGAGCAGTTCTTC.

This clonotype showed up many times. The chain is built from TRBV11-2 and TRBJ2-7; D call uncertain. The CDR3 runs 15 residues. The V gene's germline CDR1 is SGHAT and CDR2 FQNNGV. The V end lost 0 bases, the J end lost 9 bases, and 18 bases lay between the germline ends. The DNA for the CDR3 is TGTGCCAGCAGCTTAGAAATGCGGCCCCGGGCCGGGCAGTACTTC. This translates into CASSLEMRPRAGQYF. Full variable domain (rest looked up from reference TRBV11-2 and TRBJ2-7): EAGVAQSPRYKIIEKRQSVAFWCNPISGHATLYWYQQILGQGPKLLIQFQNNGVVDDSQLPKDRFSAERLKGVDSTLKIQPAKLEDSAVYLCASSLEMRPRAGQYFGPGTRLTVT.

By share, this clonotype counts as medium-sized. The chain recombines TRBV2 with TRBJ2-7, with 8 bases identical to TRBD1. Trimming cost V 4 bases and J 0 bases; bases outside gene matches: 5. Germline loops: CDR1 SNHLY, CDR2 FYNNEI. The CDR3 has 15 amino acids. Written as DNA, the CDR3 is TGTGCCAGCAGTGGGGACAGGACCTCCTCCTACGAGCAGTACTTC. Its translation is CASSGDRTSSYEQYF.

This clonotype is labeled as medium-sized. The rearrangement joins TRBV30 to TRBJ2-7; D gene uncertain. The CDR3 contains 12 residues. The germline CDR1 and CDR2 sequences are GTSNPN and SVGIG (reference sequence). Trimming removed 0 bases at V and 4 bases at J, with 7 bases between. Written as DNA, the CDR3 is TGTGCCTGGAGTGTTGGGCTTTACGAGCAGTACTTC. Its protein product is CAWSVGLYEQYF.

By proportion, this clonotype is medium-sized. J is TRBJ2-3 and V is TRBV6-5; TRBD2 matches 10 bases. CDR1 is MNHEY, CDR2 SVGAGI, per germline. The CDR3 covers 16 residues. After removal of 5 bases from V and 6 bases from J, the junction contained 11 bases not matched to a gene. CDR3 sequence reads: CASSLDLAGAKDTQYF. CDR3 coding DNA: TGTGCCAGCAGTCTCGACCTAGCGGGAGCGAAGGATACGCAGTATTTT.

This clonotype is deemed medium-sized. The chain has TRBV20-1 and TRBJ1-5; 7 positions agree with TRBD1. Unmatched junction bases numbered 8, after V lost 5 bases and J lost 4 bases. This CDR3 contains 14 residues. Looked up from germline, CDR1 is DFQATT and CDR2 is SNEGSKA (reference sequence). CDR3 region: CSAVRGQVNQPQHF. The CDR3 coding sequence is TGCAGTGCTGTTAGGGGGCAGGTGAATCAGCCCCAGCATTTT.

This clonotype is labeled medium-sized (0.01 to 0.1%). The chain uses TRBV3-1 and TRBJ1-6; no clear D gene. Deletions cut 0 bases from V and 10 bases from J, with 7 bases between. The length of the CDR3 is 13 residues. In germline, CDR1 is LGHDT, CDR2 YNNKEL (reference sequence). CDR3 amino acids: CASSQEEGSPLHF. The CDR3 DNA reads as TGTGCCAGCAGCCAAGAGGAGGGCTCACCCCTCCACTTT.

This clonotype has at least ten counts. J is TRBJ2-2 and V is TRBV10-3; 9 nucleotides match TRBD2. CDR1 ENHRY and CDR2 SYGVKD come from the germline V gene. V lost 1 base, J lost 3 bases, and 3 bases stayed unmatched. This CDR3 region has 16 residues. Here the CDR3 DNA reads TGTGCCATCAGTGAGTTGGTAGCGGGAGACACCGGGGAGCTGTTTTTT. This codes for CAISELVAGDTGELFF.

By share of the sample, this clonotype is medium-sized. The chain carries TRBV19 and TRBJ2-1; TRBD2 might be the D (6 bases). V was pared by 6 bases and J by 5 bases, with 20 bases between. This CDR3 is built from 16 residues. Germline V CDR1 and CDR2: LNHDA, SQIVND (reference sequence). The chain's CDR3 is CASSTTGVRGNNEQFF. In DNA, the CDR3 is TGTGCCAGTAGCACTACGGGGGTAAGGGGCAACAATGAGCAGTTCTTC.

By share, this clonotype ranks as medium-sized. The chain employs TRBV20-1 and TRBJ2-7, with 8 positions matching TRBD1. The CDR3 covers 13 residues. Germline values: CDR1 DFQATT, CDR2 SNEGSKA (reference sequence). J was trimmed by 3 bases and V by 8 bases; bases with no gene match: 9. CDR3 nucleotide sequence: TGCAGTCTTTACGGACAGGGAAACTACGAGCAGTACTTC. Its protein product is CSLYGQGNYEQYF.